The 15 T cell receptor beta chains presented below share a single source sample, sequenced in a study of cytomegalovirus exposure and HLA in healthy donors. This PCR relied on a set of 60 Vbeta primers and 13 Jbeta primers. Only in-frame clones appear in the TCRdb table, and some are missing; sequencing was by immunoSEQ multiplex PCR. Among 150,000 to 200,000 clones listed, around 80% were seen once. Sequencing used PBMCs. The receptors originated from a woman aged 40 to 50 in good health and CMV-seronegative.

The rearrangement joins TRBV2 to TRBJ2-7; 7 nucleotides agree with TRBD2. Germline values: CDR1 SNHLY, CDR2 FYNNEI. The CDR3 totals 13 residues. Germline trimming cut 4 bases from V and 7 bases from J; bases unmatched to any gene: 7. The CDR3 is CASSVGGSSEQYF. In DNA form, the CDR3 reads TGTGCCAGCAGTGTGGGCGGGAGTTCGGAGCAGTACTTC.

This sequence joins TRBV6-1 and TRBJ2-3; 10 positions agree with TRBD2. The J segment lost 1 base and the V segment lost 6 bases, leaving 4 bases of the junction unmatched. Looked up from germline, CDR1 is MNHNS and CDR2 is SASEGT. CDR3 size: 15 residues. The CDR3: CASRSGRAGTDTQYF. The CDR3 DNA reads TGTGCCAGCAGGAGCGGGAGGGCCGGCACAGATACGCAGTATTTT.

The rearrangement joins TRBV7-3 to TRBJ2-5; D not certain. Deletions cut 0 bases from V and 4 bases from J, with 6 bases between. Germline values: CDR1 SGHTA, CDR2 FQGTGA. CDR3 length: 13 residues. The CDR3, as DNA: TGTGCCAGCAGCTTAACCCCTACAGAGACCCAGTACTTC. It specifies CASSLTPTETQYF.

The rearrangement joins TRBV27 to TRBJ2-7; TRBD2 aligns across 15 bases. This CDR3 comprises 17 residues. With 3 bases clipped from V and 7 bases from J, the junction kept 10 bases outside the gene matches. The V gene's germline CDR1 is MNHEY and CDR2 SMNVEV (reference sequence). Written as DNA, the CDR3 is TGTGCCAGCAGTTTTGGAAGGACTAGCGGGAGGGCGGGGGAGCAGTACTTC. Its translation is CASSFGRTSGRAGEQYF.

The J gene is TRBJ2-7, the V gene TRBV10-3, with 9 bases lining up with TRBD1. Germline V CDR1 and CDR2: ENHRY, SYGVKD. The CDR3 runs 12 residues. Unmatched junction bases numbered 5, after V lost 11 bases and J lost 3 bases. In DNA, the CDR3 is TGTGCCGCCTCGGGACAGGGCTACGAGCAGTACTTC. Amino acids: CAASGQGYEQYF.

This clone was detected a few times. The chain is built from TRBV30 and TRBJ1-4; D is possibly TRBD1 (5 bases). CDR1 is GTSNPN, CDR2 SVGIG, per germline (reference sequence). The CDR3 loop spans 12 amino acids. Deletions cut 5 bases from V and 3 bases from J, with 7 bases between. CDR3 protein: CAWDSANEKLFF. CDR3 nucleotides: TGTGCCTGGGACAGCGCTAATGAAAAACTGTTTTTT.

This clone appeared a few times. The J gene is TRBJ1-1, the V gene TRBV30; 7 nucleotides line up with TRBD1. There are 12 residues in the CDR3. The V gene end was trimmed by 0 bases and the J gene end by 11 bases; junction bases not matched to a gene: 6. Germline assignment: CDR1 GTSNPN and CDR2 SVGIG (reference sequence). In DNA, the CDR3 is TGTGCCTGGAGTGTAGGGGGCCCGAGGGCTTTCTTT. Protein: CAWSVGGPRAFF.

J is TRBJ1-2 and V is TRBV6-1, with a tentative D call TRBD1 (6 bases). In germline, CDR1 is MNHNS, CDR2 SASEGT. The V and J ends lost 3 bases and 2 bases respectively, with 16 bases between them. The CDR3 has 16 residues. CDR3 DNA sequence: TGTGCCAGCAGTGATTCCGTAGGGACAATGAACTATGGCTACACCTTC. Amino acids: CASSDSVGTMNYGYTF.

The V and J genes are TRBV6-5 and TRBJ2-5; D is uncertain. Germline V gives CDR1 MNHEY, CDR2 SVGAGI. Trimming cost V 6 bases and J 5 bases, with 10 bases left between them. The CDR3 loop spans 12 amino acids. The CDR3 coding sequence is TGTGCCAGCAGGGGTCTCGGGGAGACCCAGTACTTC. It translates to CASRGLGETQYF.

The V call is TRBV19, the J call TRBJ1-4; D possibly corresponds to TRBD1 (5 bases). Trimming pared 5 bases from V and 7 bases from J, leaving 17 bases between. Germline lookup yields CDR1 LNHDA and CDR2 SQIVND (reference sequence). The length of the CDR3 is 15 residues. In DNA form, the CDR3 reads TGTGCCAGTAGTTCACCCGGGGGGAGTAGTGAAAAACTGTTTTTT. Amino acid sequence: CASSSPGGSSEKLFF.

The genes are TRBV9 and TRBJ2-7, with D possibly being TRBD2 (5 bases). Trimming took off 0 bases at V and 3 bases at J, with 10 bases between the two ends. Germline V gives CDR1 SGDLS, CDR2 YYNGEE. The CDR3 sequence is 14 residues long. The CDR3 sequence is CASSVDGNSYEQYF. Here the CDR3 DNA reads TGTGCCAGCAGCGTAGACGGGAACAGCTACGAGCAGTACTTC.

The chain carries TRBV19 and TRBJ2-1; 9 bases are shared with TRBD1. The CDR3 runs 13 residues. CDR1 is LNHDA and CDR2 is SQIVND in the germline V gene (reference sequence). Germline trimming cut 5 bases from V and 9 bases from J; bases unmatched to any gene: 5. CDR3 loop: CASSPRQGGEQFF. In DNA form, the CDR3 reads TGTGCCAGTAGTCCCCGACAGGGGGGTGAGCAGTTCTTC.

The J gene is TRBJ1-4, the V gene TRBV5-1; 7 positions match TRBD1. The CDR3 has 16 amino acids. The V segment lost 4 bases and the J segment 8 bases; nucleotides outside the gene matches: 14. Germline V gene sequence: CDR1 SGHRS, CDR2 YFSETQ. The chain's CDR3 is CASSEIDREDREKLFF. DNA for the CDR3: TGCGCCAGCAGCGAAATTGACAGGGAGGATCGCGAAAAACTGTTTTTT.

The J gene is TRBJ2-3, the V gene TRBV5-1; 12 positions agree with TRBD2. V was pared by 10 bases and J by 2 bases, with 5 bases of the junction left unmatched. Germline assignment: CDR1 SGHRS and CDR2 YFSETQ. CDR3 length: 14 amino acids. The CDR3, as DNA: TGCGCCGTTTGGACTAGCGGGAACACAGATACGCAGTATTTT. It specifies CAVWTSGNTDTQYF.

A single count supports this clone. The V and J genes are TRBV27 and TRBJ1-6, with 11 positions matching TRBD1. CDR3 length: 21 amino acids. Trimming removed 5 bases from V and 9 bases from J; junction bases left unmatched: 24. Per the germline V gene, CDR1 is MNHEY and CDR2 is SMNVEV (reference sequence). The CDR3 sequence: CASSPFWPGQGDRGGRSPLHF. In DNA form, the CDR3 reads TGTGCCAGCAGTCCCTTTTGGCCGGGACAGGGGGATCGTGGTGGTCGTTCACCCCTCCACTTT.